Each of the 22 T cell receptor beta chains below was sequenced from the same sample in a study of vaccination effects on CD4 cells after COVID-19. Which antigens these TCRs recognize remains unknown. Sequencing in the ViraFEST assay came after antigen-specific CD4+ T cells had been expanded with viral peptide pools, which were used to stimulate PBMC. Investigators separated out CD4+ T cells once around nine days of culture had passed. Infection dated between March and December 2020, before the Alpha, Beta and Delta variants reached the United States. Here immunoSEQ multiplex PCR was the method, and the copy in TCRdb shows in-frame clones only, minus some. The sample lists 35,000 to 55,000 clones, about 75% occurring once. Specimen: CD4+ T cells from PBMCs cultured with a peptide pool, collected before COVID-19 vaccination. The receptors here all came from a human donor who had a prior SARS-CoV-2 infection.

The chain carries TRBV9 and TRBJ2-3; TRBD2 matches 8 bases. Germline loops: CDR1 SGDLS, CDR2 YYNGEE. With 0 bases clipped from V and 0 bases from J, the junction kept 3 bases outside the gene matches. The CDR3 length is 16 residues. CDR3 protein: CASSVDGGASTDTQYF. CDR3 bases: TGTGCCAGCAGCGTAGACGGGGGGGCTAGCACAGATACGCAGTATTTT.

The rearrangement links TRBV18 to TRBJ1-1, with TRBD1 as a possible D gene (6 bases). The CDR3 runs to 14 residues. Germline V gives CDR1 KGHSH, CDR2 LQKENI. V was clipped by 4 bases and J by 3 bases, with 12 bases between them. This CDR3 reads CASSLQGWDTEAFF. CDR3 nucleotides: TGTGCCAGCTCACTTCAGGGGTGGGACACTGAAGCTTTCTTT.

This clone occurred a few times. This chain joins TRBV5-4 and TRBJ2-7, with unresolved D. CDR1 and CDR2 (germline): SGHNT, YYREEE (reference sequence). V lost 6 bases and J 7 bases, leaving 17 bases between the germline ends. The CDR3 has 13 amino acids. CDR3 residues: CASTQKGSREQYF. CDR3 nucleotide sequence: TGTGCCAGCACCCAGAAGGGTTCGCGAGAGCAGTACTTC. The full variable domain, with the rest looked up from reference TRBV5-4 and TRBJ2-7, is ETGVTQSPTHLIKTRGQQVTLRCSSQSGHNTVSWYQQALGQGPQFIFQYYREEENGRGNFPPRFSGLQFPNYSSELNVNALELDDSALYLCASTQKGSREQYFGPGTRLTVT.

The V gene is TRBV12-3 or TRBV12-4, the J gene TRBJ1-2, with no clear D. The V end was cut by 1 base, the J end by 5 bases, with 8 bases between. This CDR3 has 13 amino acids. The CDR3 region is CASSLVREYGYTF. The CDR3 region has the DNA TGTGCCAGCAGTTTAGTCCGGGAGTATGGCTACACCTTC.

DNA for the CDR3: TGCAGCGTTGGGAGACTACAAGAGACCCAGTACTTC. Translated: CSVGRLQETQYF. The rearrangement uses TRBV29-1 and TRBJ2-5, with D perhaps matching TRBD2 (5 bases). The germline V gene has CDR1 SQVTM and CDR2 ANQGSEA. This CDR3 has 12 residues. Deletions cut 4 bases from V and 2 bases from J, with 8 bases between. The full variable domain, its missing parts supplied by reference TRBV29-1 and TRBJ2-5, is SAVISQKPSRDICQRGTSLTIQCQVDSQVTMMFWYRQQPGQSLTLIATANQGSEATYESGFVIDKFPISRPNLTFSTLTVSNMSPEDSSIYLCSVGRLQETQYFGPGTRLLVL.

This chain connects TRBV7-9 to TRBJ2-5; 8 positions agree with TRBD2. V was pared by 5 bases and J by 3 bases, with 8 bases of the junction left unmatched. CDR3 length: 15 residues. Germline CDR1 and CDR2: SEHNR and FQNEAQ (reference sequence). The CDR3, as DNA: TGTGCCAGCAGCCCGACCAGCGGGGGTAAAGAGACCCAGTACTTC. Translation: CASSPTSGGKETQYF.

The chain joins TRBV10-3 to TRBJ1-1, with D possibly matching TRBD1 (5 bases). This CDR3 has 17 amino acids. V shed 0 bases and J shed 4 bases, with 18 bases lying between them. The germline gives CDR1 ENHRY, CDR2 SYGVKD. CDR3 nucleotide sequence: TGTGCCATCAGTGAGTCGAGGGTCGTAGGGGAGGGCACTGAAGCTTTCTTT. Protein product: CAISESRVVGEGTEAFF.

The rearrangement joins TRBV5-5 to TRBJ2-3; D unclear. CDR1 and CDR2 from the germline V gene are SGHKS and YYEKEE (reference sequence). V was trimmed by 4 bases and J by 0 bases, leaving 9 bases between them. The CDR3 runs to 14 residues. The CDR3 bases are TGTGCCAGCAGCCACTCGGCTAGCACAGATACGCAGTATTTT. Its protein is CASSHSASTDTQYF.

The chain combines TRBV4-2 with TRBJ1-1; 9 bases map to TRBD1. The CDR3 runs to 14 residues. Trimming removed 4 bases from V and 4 bases from J; junction bases left unmatched: 4. CDR1 LGHNA and CDR2 YNFKEQ come from the germline V gene. The CDR3 nucleotides read TGTGCCAGCAGCCTTCGACAGGGGGTCACTGAAGCTTTCTTT. The encoded protein is CASSLRQGVTEAFF.

V usage is TRBV7-9 and J usage is TRBJ2-5; D possibly corresponds to TRBD2 (6 bases). The V gene lost 1 base and the J gene lost 3 bases, with 12 bases spanning the gap. The CDR3 runs to 15 residues. In germline, CDR1 is SEHNR, CDR2 FQNEAQ (reference sequence). The CDR3 is CASSLGAGWEETQYF. CDR3 bases: TGTGCCAGCAGCTTAGGGGCGGGGTGGGAAGAGACCCAGTACTTC.

Only a few counts were recorded for this clone. The chain joins TRBV27 to TRBJ2-5, with a possible D match to TRBD2 (6 bases). V lost 4 bases and J lost 4, with 13 bases in between. The CDR3 is made up of 14 amino acids. Germline V gives CDR1 MNHEY, CDR2 SMNVEV (reference sequence). The chain's CDR3 is CASSSRGFAETQYF. CDR3 in DNA: TGTGCCAGCAGTTCCCGGGGGTTCGCAGAGACCCAGTACTTC.

This clone has only a few counts. V is TRBV5-1 and J is TRBJ1-1; the D is unclear. Trimming stripped 1 base from V and 3 bases from J, with 7 bases between. Germline CDR1 SGHRS, CDR2 YFSETQ. The CDR3 is 13 residues long. The CDR3 DNA reads TGCGCCAGCAGCTTGTTGGGCGACACTGAAGCTTTCTTT. Translating gives CASSLLGDTEAFF.

The chain carries TRBV2 and TRBJ2-7; possibly TRBD1 or TRBD2 for D (5 bases each). This CDR3 is 14 amino acids long. Trimming took off 4 bases at V and 2 bases at J, with 12 bases between the two ends. Germline V gene sequence: CDR1 SNHLY, CDR2 FYNNEI. CDR3 residues: CASSAHGGTYEQYF. The CDR3 DNA follows: TGTGCCAGCAGTGCCCATGGGGGAACCTACGAGCAGTACTTC.

This chain links TRBV7-2 with TRBJ1-3; D is undetermined. The germline CDR1 and CDR2 sequences are SGHTA and FQGNSA. V gave up 5 bases and J gave up 3 bases, with 17 bases separating them. The CDR3 totals 16 residues. The CDR3 protein is CASSPFRARGGNTIYF. The DNA for the CDR3 is TGTGCCAGCAGCCCTTTCCGAGCCCGAGGTGGAAACACCATATATTTT.

This chain joins TRBV20-1 and TRBJ2-7, with TRBD2 matching 8 bases. Germline-derived CDR1 and CDR2 are DFQATT and SNEGSKA (reference sequence). The CDR3 runs to 14 residues. The V segment lost 3 bases and the J segment 5 bases; nucleotides outside the gene matches: 9. CDR3 nucleotides: TGCAGTGCTAGTCTTCCAGCGGGAGTTAACGAGCAGTACTTC. This codes for CSASLPAGVNEQYF.

J is TRBJ2-2 and V is TRBV25-1; maybe TRBD2 (5 bases). Between the trimmed V and J ends, which lost 4 bases and 6 bases, there was a span of 12 bases. The length of the CDR3 is 14 residues. The germline gives CDR1 MGHDK, CDR2 SYGVNS. The CDR3, as DNA: TGTGCCAGCAGTGGCGGGTCGTTCCCCGGGGAGCTGTTTTTT. Protein product: CASSGGSFPGELFF.

J is TRBJ1-3 and V is TRBV5-8; D uncertain. The V gene lost 3 bases and the J gene lost 7 bases, with 11 bases spanning the gap. Germline V CDR1 and CDR2: SGHTS, YDEGEE. The CDR3 loop spans 13 amino acids. CDR3 nucleotides: TGTGCCAGCAGCTGGGTGGTCGGGAACACCATATATTTT. Protein sequence: CASSWVVGNTIYF.

The chain couples TRBV5-4 to TRBJ2-5; a possible D gene is TRBD1 (6 bases). V gave up 0 bases and J gave up 5 bases, with 14 bases separating them. Germline CDR1 is SGHNT and CDR2 is YYREEE (reference sequence). CDR3 length equals 15 residues. CDR3 protein: CASSLDTGSLETQYF. CDR3 coding DNA: TGTGCCAGCAGCTTGGATACAGGGAGTTTGGAGACCCAGTACTTC.

The J gene is TRBJ1-1, the V gene TRBV3-1 (or the pseudogene TRBV3-2); unclear D gene. The V gene's germline CDR1 is LGHDT and CDR2 YNNKEL (reference sequence). This CDR3 spans 13 amino acids. Trimming shortened V by 1 base and J by 2 bases, and 5 bases separated the two germline ends. Here the CDR3 DNA reads TGTGCCAGCAGCCAAGGGCCAAACACTGAAGCTTTCTTT. Protein sequence: CASSQGPNTEAFF.

The chain carries TRBV29-1 and TRBJ1-2; 9 bases match TRBD1. The V and J ends lost 4 bases and 3 bases, in that order; junction bases with no gene match: 6. In germline, CDR1 is SQVTM, CDR2 ANQGSEA. The CDR3 is made up of 14 amino acids. DNA of the CDR3: TGCAGCGTTGGGGACAGGGTTTTCCACTATGGCTACACCTTC. Translated, it gives CSVGDRVFHYGYTF. Full variable domain (outside the CDR3, taken from reference TRBV29-1 and TRBJ1-2): SAVISQKPSRDICQRGTSLTIQCQVDSQVTMMFWYRQQPGQSLTLIATANQGSEATYESGFVIDKFPISRPNLTFSTLTVSNMSPEDSSIYLCSVGDRVFHYGYTFGSGTRLTVV.

V is TRBV2 and J is TRBJ2-1; D is undetermined. The V gene lost 4 bases and the J gene lost 9 bases, with 19 bases spanning the gap. Germline CDR1 SNHLY, CDR2 FYNNEI. The CDR3 sequence is 15 residues long. CDR3 nucleotides: TGTGCCAGCAGTGCCCGGGCGGTGGGATCGACTGAGCAGTTCTTC. Protein: CASSARAVGSTEQFF.

The genes are TRBV18 and TRBJ2-3; D uncertain. V dropped 2 bases and J dropped 4 bases, with 10 bases sitting between them. CDR1 is KGHSH, CDR2 LQKENI, per germline. CDR3 length equals 14 residues. CDR3 DNA sequence: TGTGCCAGCTCACCAAGATTGAAGGCAGATACGCAGTATTTT. Protein: CASSPRLKADTQYF.